A selection of T cell receptor beta chains follows, all from one sample in a study of blood T cell repertoires in COVID-19. Sequencing used immunoSEQ multiplex PCR; TCRdb keeps in-frame clones, though not all of them. The sample holds roughly 230,000 clones; approximately 85% are singletons and the top ten take 5% to 7.5%. The sequenced sample was PBMCs or T cells enriched from blood (not recorded which). The receptors originated from a woman aged 50 to 60 who had been exposed to COVID-19. The CDR3 runs from the conserved cysteine through the conserved F or W. The D gene is left open where the match is weak. Clone size is shown for a subset of rows, as once, few, many or a class of expanded clone.

clone_size d_call j_call v_call cdr3_nt cdr3_aa
. . TRBJ1-1 TRBV19 TGTGCCAGTACCCCCAGGGGTTTGAACACTGAAGCTTTCTTT CASTPRGLNTEAFF
. . TRBJ2-1 TRBV3-1/TRBV3-2 TGTGCCAGCAGCCAAGGTCGGACACTGAGTGAGCAGTTCTTC CASSQGRTLSEQFF
. . TRBJ1-6 TRBV6-5 TGTGCCAGCAGTTACGACAGACGTCCTAATTCACCCCTCCACTTT CASSYDRRPNSPLHF
. TRBD1 TRBJ1-1 TRBV12-5 TGTGCTAGTGGTCCAGACAGGGTCGATACTGAAGCTTTCTTT CASGPDRVDTEAFF
. . TRBJ2-1 TRBV2 TGTGCCAGCAGCCCTGTACTAGACCGGTACAATGAGCAGTTCTTC CASSPVLDRYNEQFF
. . TRBJ1-2 TRBV5-1 TGCGCCAGCACATCCGGGGGGGTTGATGGCTACACCTTC CASTSGGVDGYTF
. . TRBJ2-2 TRBV10-1 TGCGCCAGCAGTCCTACAGGGCTCATTAACACCGGGGAGCTGTTTTTT CASSPTGLINTGELFF
once . TRBJ1-6 TRBV7-9 TGTGCCAGCAGCTCCCCACTTGCAGGCCAAAATTCACCCCTCCACTTT CASSSPLAGQNSPLHF
. . TRBJ1-5 TRBV30 TGTGCCTGGAGTAGCGGTAGAGGAGGTGATCAGCCCCAGCATTTT CAWSSGRGGDQPQHF
. TRBD2 TRBJ2-2 TRBV3-1/TRBV3-2 TGTGCCAGCAGCCAACTAGCGGGGGGTACGAACACCGGGGAGCTGTTTTTT CASSQLAGGTNTGELFF
. TRBD1 TRBJ2-7 TRBV19 TGTGCCAGTAGTATTCGGACAGGGGGTCCCTACGAGCAGTACTTC CASSIRTGGPYEQYF
. . TRBJ2-1 TRBV2 TGTGCCAGCAGTGAAGGTGGACTCTCAAGCTCCTACAATGAGCAGTTCTTC CASSEGGLSSSYNEQFF
. . TRBJ1-1 TRBV20-1 TGCAGTGCTAGTTGGCAGAACACTGAAGCTTTCTTT CSASWQNTEAFF
. TRBD1 TRBJ2-7 TRBV11-1 TGTGCCAGCAGCTGGGGACAGGGATTCGAGCAGTACTTC CASSWGQGFEQYF
. TRBD1 TRBJ1-2 TRBV18 TGTGCCAGCTCACCAAAGGGACAGGGGACCTATGGCTACACCTTC CASSPKGQGTYGYTF
once . TRBJ1-1 TRBV5-4 TGTGCCAGCAGCTTGTCCCCAGGCCCGAACACTGAAGCTTTCTTT CASSLSPGPNTEAFF
. TRBD2 TRBJ2-1 TRBV5-4 TGTGCCAGCGGCGGGACTAACTACAATGAGCAGTTCTTC CASGGTNYNEQFF
. . TRBJ2-4 TRBV7-2 TGTGCCAGCAGCCGGTACCCTCTAGGAAAAAACATTCAGTACTTC CASSRYPLGKNIQYF
once TRBD2 TRBJ2-1 TRBV7-9 TGTGCCAGCAGCTTAGGCGGGGGGACTAGCTCCAATGAGCAGTTCTTC CASSLGGGTSSNEQFF
. TRBD1 TRBJ1-5 TRBV5-6 TGTGCCAGCAGCTCTCTTAGGGACAGGGGGCAAAGTGGCAATCAGCCCCAGCATTTT CASSSLRDRGQSGNQPQHF
once TRBD1 TRBJ2-3 TRBV10-3 TGTGCCATCAGCGAACCGGACAGGATCCGCACAGATACGCAGTATTTT CAISEPDRIRTDTQYF
. . TRBJ1-1 TRBV18 TGTGCCAGCTCACCTTCTAGGTTGTCGAACACTGAAGCTTTCTTT CASSPSRLSNTEAFF
. . TRBJ1-6 TRBV6-5 TGTGCCAGCAGTCGGCGACAGGATTCACCCCTCCACTTT CASSRRQDSPLHF
. . TRBJ1-2 TRBV3-1/TRBV3-2 TGTGCCAGCAGCCAAGGGACTAGCTATGGCTACACCTTC CASSQGTSYGYTF
once . TRBJ1-1 TRBV29-1 TGCAGCGTTGTCCAGCGGGGCCTGGGGGACACTGAAGCTTTCTTT CSVVQRGLGDTEAFF
. . TRBJ1-4 TRBV4-3 TGCGCCAGCAGCCAAGATAACATACTAACTTTATCAACTAATGAAAAACTGTTTTTT CASSQDNILTLSTNEKLFF
. . TRBJ2-1 TRBV23-1 TGCGCCAGCAGTCACCCCTTGATCCAGGGGAGGGGTTTCCACAATGAGCAGTTCTTC CASSHPLIQGRGFHNEQFF
. TRBD2 TRBJ2-5 TRBV5-4 TGTGCCAGCGCCTTTCGAGCGGGGGGACAAGAGACCCAGTACTTC CASAFRAGGQETQYF
. TRBD2 TRBJ2-1 TRBV5-1 TGCGCCAGCAGCTTGGGGGCTAGCGGCTACAATGAGCAGTTCTTC CASSLGASGYNEQFF
. . TRBJ1-1 TRBV11-2 TGTGCCAGCAGCCAACTCCACCGAAAGAACACTGAAGCTTTCTTT CASSQLHRKNTEAFF
. . TRBJ1-4 TRBV27 TGTGCCAGCAGCTCCGGAGGAGCCGCCAAACTGTTTTTT CASSSGGAAKLFF
. TRBD1 TRBJ1-5 TRBV18 TGTGCCAGCTCACTGGGGACAGGGAGGTGGCAGCCCCAGCATTTT CASSLGTGRWQPQHF
. TRBD2 TRBJ2-2 TRBV11-3 TGTGCCAGCAGCTCCTTGACTAGCGGGCGAACCGGGGAGCTGTTTTTT CASSSLTSGRTGELFF
. . TRBJ1-1 TRBV5-6 TGTGCCAGCAGCCACAGGATCATGAACACTGAAGCTTTCTTT CASSHRIMNTEAFF
. . TRBJ1-2 TRBV13 TGTGCCAGCAGCCGTTTCGGAGCTAACTATGGCTACACCTTC CASSRFGANYGYTF
. . TRBJ2-1 TRBV27 TGTGCCAGCAGTTCCCCCCGTCCGTGGAGCTCCTACAATGAGCAGTTCTTC CASSSPRPWSSYNEQFF
. . TRBJ1-3 TRBV3-1/TRBV3-2 TGTGCCAGCAGCCAAGATAACCTAGACGGAAACACCATATATTTT CASSQDNLDGNTIYF
. TRBD2 TRBJ2-5 TRBV27 TGTGCCAGCAGAGTAGCGGGGCCCCGGGAGACCCAGTACTTC CASRVAGPRETQYF
. TRBD1 TRBJ2-7 TRBV29-1 TGCAGCGTTGAAGGTCAGGGGGCCTACGAGCAGTACTTC CSVEGQGAYEQYF
few TRBD1 TRBJ2-5 TRBV4-3 TGCGCCAGCAGCCGAGACAGGGGCTTAGAGACCCAGTACTTC CASSRDRGLETQYF
. . TRBJ2-1 TRBV4-1 TGCGCCAGCAGCGAGTACCTTAGTGCCTACAATGAGCAGTTCTTC CASSEYLSAYNEQFF
. TRBD2 TRBJ2-7 TRBV11-3 TGTGCCAGCAGCCCCAACGGCGGACTAGCCCACGAGCAGTACTTC CASSPNGGLAHEQYF